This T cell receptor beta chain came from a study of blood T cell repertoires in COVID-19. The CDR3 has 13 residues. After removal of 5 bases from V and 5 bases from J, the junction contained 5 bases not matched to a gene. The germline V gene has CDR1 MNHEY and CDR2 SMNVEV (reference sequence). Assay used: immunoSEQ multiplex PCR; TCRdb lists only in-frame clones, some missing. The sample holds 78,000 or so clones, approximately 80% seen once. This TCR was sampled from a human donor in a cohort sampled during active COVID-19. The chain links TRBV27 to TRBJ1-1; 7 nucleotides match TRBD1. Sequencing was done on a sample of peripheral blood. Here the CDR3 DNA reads TGTGCCAGCAGTCAACAGGGGAGGACTGAAGCTTTCTTT. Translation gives CASSQQGRTEAFF.